A single sample is the source of the 27 T cell receptor beta chains below, sequenced in a study of vaccination and CD4 T cells after COVID-19 (dated by TCRdb to between 2022 and 2023). These receptors lack a known antigen. The library was prepared using PCR. TCRdb shows the sequencer as Illumina iSeq 100. TCR sequencing of DNA from cultured CD4+ T cells used the Oncomine TCR Beta short-read assay at the Johns Hopkins FTIC core. The public reads were reanalyzed by TCRdb: fastp trimming at Q25, MiXCR alignment, in-frame beta chains only. Every distinct CDR3 protein forms one entry, paired with its most common genes and DNA. The sample table lists 15,000 to 20,000 distinct CDR3 sequences, 54% of them with a count of one. Roughly 15% of the sample rests with the top ten. The time point label of this sample denotes: late sampling 161 to 241 days after vaccination in three convalescent patients. Reading the label with the study, this specimen's treatment or condition is: approximately nine-day PBMC culture with coronavirus spike peptide pools or control peptides (ViraFEST assay).

This sample comprised CD4+ T cells from blood, cultured in vitro, obtained about 7 months after SARS-CoV-2 vaccination. Receptors were obtained from a human donor who had recovered from COVID-19.

V is TRBV20-1 and J is TRBJ2-5; the D gene is possibly TRBD2 (6 bases). The CDR3 is 14 residues long. Germline lookup yields CDR1 DFQATT and CDR2 SNEGSKA (reference sequence). V was shortened by 5 bases and J by 1 base, with 14 bases between the two germline ends. The CDR3 here is CSAPTWDFQETQYF. The CDR3 DNA reads as TGCAGTGCTCCAACGTGGGACTTCCAAGAGACCCAGTACTTC.

The chain recombines TRBV20-1 with TRBJ2-3; TRBD1 matches at 8 bases. V shed 5 bases, J shed 1 base, and the junction held 8 bases outside the gene matches. From germline, CDR1 is DFQATT and CDR2 SNEGSKA (reference sequence). This CDR3 is 15 amino acids long. CDR3: CSADGTGGGTDTQYF. Here the CDR3 DNA reads TGCAGTGCTGATGGGACAGGAGGGGGCACAGATACGCAGTATTTT.

This clonotype appeared a few times. This rearrangement joins TRBV20-1 to TRBJ1-1; no clear D. V gave up 3 bases and J gave up 4 bases, with 9 bases separating them. The length of the CDR3 is 12 residues. Germline CDR1 is DFQATT and CDR2 is SNEGSKA (reference sequence). The CDR3 here is CSASRLSTEAFF. In DNA, the CDR3 is TGCAGTGCTAGCAGGTTAAGCACTGAAGCTTTCTTT.

Regarding this clonotype: A much more abundant neighbour one base away suggests this may be a read error. V usage is TRBV20-1 and J usage is TRBJ2-7; 10 bases are shared with TRBD2. There are 14 residues in the CDR3. Trimming at V came to 5 bases and at J to 7 bases, leaving 11 bases not matched to a gene. Germline CDR1 and CDR2: DFQATT and SNEGSKA (reference sequence). Here the CDR3 reads CSAGLAERYNEQYF. The CDR3 DNA is TGCAGTGCTGGACTAGCGGAACGATACAATGAGCAGTACTTC.

The J gene is TRBJ2-3, the V gene TRBV30; 7 bases line up with TRBD2. This CDR3 is built from 13 residues. The V and J ends lost 8 bases and 0 bases, in that order; junction bases with no gene match: 5. Per germline, CDR1 GTSNPN and CDR2 SVGIG (reference sequence). CDR3 amino acids: CALSGGSTDTQYF. Written as DNA, the CDR3 is TGTGCCCTCTCGGGAGGCAGCACAGATACGCAGTATTTT.

J is TRBJ1-2 and V is TRBV19; 7 bases are a match to TRBD1. The CDR3 is made up of 14 amino acids. Germline assignment: CDR1 LNHDA and CDR2 SQIVND (reference sequence). With 4 bases clipped from V and 6 bases from J, the junction kept 8 bases outside the gene matches. The chain's CDR3 is CASSTFSGGDGYTF. The CDR3 DNA sequence: TGTGCCAGTAGTACCTTTTCAGGGGGGGATGGCTACACCTTC.

This clonotype is classed as hyperexpanded. This chain joins TRBV6-1 and TRBJ1-6; D unresolved. The germline V gene has CDR1 MNHNS and CDR2 SASEGT. This CDR3 has 13 amino acids. V lost 11 bases, J lost 13 bases, and 21 bases lay in between. The CDR3 sequence: CAGSDGLLSPLHF. CDR3 bases: TGTGCCGGGTCGGACGGTCTATTATCGCCCCTCCACTTT.

CDR3 in amino acids: CASSLGLAGSTDTQYF. CDR3 DNA sequence: TGTGCCAGCAGCTTGGGCCTAGCGGGGTCCACAGATACGCAGTATTTT. The V and J genes are TRBV5-4 and TRBJ2-3; TRBD2 aligns across 9 bases. V shed 0 bases, J shed 2 bases, and the junction held 4 bases outside the gene matches. There are 16 residues in the CDR3. Per the germline V gene, CDR1 is SGHNT and CDR2 is YYREEE (reference sequence).

This clonotype has just a few counts. V gene TRBV7-9 combines with J gene TRBJ2-3; 7 bases line up with TRBD1. The trim removed 4 bases at V and 3 bases at J, leaving 16 bases unmatched. Looked up from germline, CDR1 is SEHNR and CDR2 is FQNEAQ (reference sequence). The CDR3 is 18 residues long. CDR3 amino acids: CASSYTLSSGGGTDTQYF. The CDR3, as DNA: TGTGCCAGCAGCTACACCTTGTCGTCAGGGGGTGGGACAGATACGCAGTATTTT.

The rearrangement links TRBV11-3 to TRBJ2-7; D possibly corresponds to TRBD2 (6 bases). This CDR3 has 13 amino acids. The germline CDR1 and CDR2 sequences are SGHNT and YENEEA. V lost 5 bases and J lost 3, with 11 bases in between. CDR3 protein: CASSIGTVYEQYF. CDR3 nucleotides: TGTGCCAGCAGCATTGGGACTGTCTACGAGCAGTACTTC. The complete variable domain, with remaining parts taken from reference TRBV11-3 and TRBJ2-7, reads EAGVVQSPRYKIIEKKQPVAFWCNPISGHNTLYWYLQNLGQGPELLIRYENEEAVDDSQLPKDRFSAERLKGVDSTLKIQPAELGDSAVYLCASSIGTVYEQYFGPGTRLTVT.

V is TRBV20-1 and J is TRBJ2-1, with a tentative D call TRBD2 (6 bases). Germline assignment: CDR1 DFQATT and CDR2 SNEGSKA (reference sequence). CDR3 length: 16 amino acids. V was shortened by 2 bases and J by 4 bases, with 18 bases between the two germline ends. The CDR3 sequence: CSARSQGGVSYNEQFF. The CDR3 bases are TGCAGTGCTAGAAGTCAGGGCGGGGTCTCATACAATGAGCAGTTCTTC.

The V gene is TRBV15, the J gene TRBJ1-6; no reliable D call. V dropped 1 base and J dropped 9 bases, with 19 bases sitting between them. Germline V gene data show CDR1 as LNHNV and CDR2 as YYDKDF (reference sequence). The CDR3 has 17 amino acids. CDR3 region: CATSRASNRFVGSPLHF. In DNA, the CDR3 is TGTGCCACCAGCAGAGCCAGCAATCGATTCGTCGGTTCACCCCTCCACTTT.

This clonotype has just one count. This sequence joins TRBV24-1 and TRBJ2-1; 7 bases map to TRBD1. Germline lookup yields CDR1 KGHDR and CDR2 SFDVKD. V gave up 2 bases and J gave up 2 bases; unmatched junction bases: 5. The CDR3 contains 16 residues. In DNA, the CDR3 is TGTGCCACCAGTGATTCAACAGGGGCCGCCTACAATGAGCAGTTCTTC. This translates into CATSDSTGAAYNEQFF.

The chain employs TRBV6-1 and TRBJ2-7, with D perhaps TRBD2 (7 bases). The CDR3 loop spans 16 amino acids. The V gene's germline CDR1 is MNHNS and CDR2 SASEGT. Trimming stripped 7 bases from V and 0 bases from J, with 19 bases between. Here the CDR3 reads CASNGGGPRSSYEQYF. CDR3 in DNA: TGTGCCAGCAATGGGGGGGGCCCCAGGAGCTCCTACGAGCAGTACTTC.

This chain connects TRBV12-3 or TRBV12-4 to TRBJ2-3, with 11 bases that match TRBD2. This CDR3 contains 14 residues. V was clipped by 7 bases and J by 4 bases; unmatched bases: 4. The CDR3, as DNA: TGTGCCAGCACCCCGGGACTAGCGGCAGATACGCAGTATTTT. It yields the protein CASTPGLAADTQYF.

This chain links TRBV15 with TRBJ2-2; tentative D call: TRBD2 (6 bases). There are 16 residues in the CDR3. CDR1 is LNHNV and CDR2 is YYDKDF in the germline V gene (reference sequence). With 1 base removed from V and 1 base from J, the gap between germline ends came to 10 bases. The CDR3 bases are TGTGCCACCAGCAGAGGTTGGGGGGAGAACACCGGGGAGCTGTTTTTT. Its protein product is CATSRGWGENTGELFF.

The J gene is TRBJ2-3, the V gene TRBV6-5, with TRBD1 matching over 7 bases. The CDR3 consists of 15 residues. V lost 2 bases and J lost 0; bases outside the gene matches: 2. In germline, CDR1 is MNHEY, CDR2 SVGAGI. The CDR3 DNA reads TGTGCCAGCAGTTACCGGGACAGTAGCACAGATACGCAGTATTTT. It translates to CASSYRDSSTDTQYF.

The chain uses TRBV7-2 and TRBJ2-3; 9 nucleotides line up with TRBD1. Trimming cost V 5 bases and J 4 bases; bases outside gene matches: 7. From germline, CDR1 is SGHTA and CDR2 FQGNSA. The CDR3 has 15 amino acids. CDR3 nucleotides: TGTGCCAGCAGCGTCCGGACAGGGGCGGCAGATACGCAGTATTTT. Translating it yields CASSVRTGAADTQYF.

The rearrangement joins TRBV20-1 to TRBJ2-7; 8 nucleotides match TRBD1. V was pared by 0 bases and J by 3 bases, with 4 bases of the junction left unmatched. The germline V gene has CDR1 DFQATT and CDR2 SNEGSKA (reference sequence). The CDR3 length is 14 residues. The CDR3 coding sequence is TGCAGTGCTAGAGATTGGACAGGGAACTACGAGCAGTACTTC. It translates to CSARDWTGNYEQYF.

The V call is TRBV6-1, the J call TRBJ1-1, with 8 bases matching TRBD1. The trim removed 6 bases at V and 6 bases at J, leaving 6 bases unmatched. Germline-derived CDR1 and CDR2 are MNHNS and SASEGT. This CDR3 is built from 13 residues. CDR3: CASRGQGFAEAFF. In DNA, the CDR3 is TGTGCCAGCAGAGGACAGGGTTTCGCTGAAGCTTTCTTT.

This clonotype has a handful of counts. This rearrangement joins TRBV20-1 to TRBJ2-7; TRBD1 might be the D (6 bases). CDR1 and CDR2 (germline): DFQATT, SNEGSKA (reference sequence). Trimming removed 1 base from V and 6 bases from J, with 16 bases in between. CDR3 length equals 14 residues. Here the CDR3 reads CSARVAARGPEQYF. Written as DNA, the CDR3 is TGCAGTGCTAGAGTAGCCGCCAGGGGACCCGAGCAGTACTTC.

V gene TRBV6-2 or TRBV6-3 combines with J gene TRBJ2-5; D gene uncertain. The CDR3 is made up of 17 amino acids. Germline values: CDR1 MNHEY, CDR2 SVGEGT. Trimming stripped 4 bases from V and 2 bases from J, with 20 bases between. CDR3 sequence reads: CASSSPHLSWGQETQYF. CDR3 in DNA: TGTGCCAGCAGTTCACCCCATCTAAGTTGGGGACAAGAGACCCAGTACTTC.

To note about this clonotype: A read error is likely, as this CDR3 ends without the conserved phenylalanine or tryptophan. V and J are TRBV25-1 and TRBJ1-2; D may be TRBD1 (5 bases). CDR3 length: 14 amino acids. The germline CDR1 and CDR2 sequences are MGHDK and SYGVNS. Trimming stripped 6 bases from V and 4 bases from J, with 15 bases between. The CDR3 bases are TGTGCCAGCAGCGAACGGGGACTGATCTATGGCTACACCCTC. Translated: CASSERGLIYGYTL.

In its sample, this clonotype was seen a few times. This rearrangement joins TRBV15 to TRBJ2-3, with no clear D. Trimming took 0 bases from V and 11 from J, leaving 9 bases between them. In germline, CDR1 is LNHNV, CDR2 YYDKDF (reference sequence). This CDR3 contains 12 residues. The CDR3 loop is CATSREGSKQYF. CDR3 in DNA: TGTGCCACCAGCAGAGAGGGCAGTAAGCAGTATTTT.

J is TRBJ2-1 and V is TRBV7-3, with TRBD2 matching over 16 bases. The germline V gene encodes CDR1 SGHTA and CDR2 FQGTGA. The CDR3 is 17 residues long. V shed 1 base, J shed 7 bases, and the junction held 4 bases outside the gene matches. This chain's CDR3 is CASSLRGLAGGYNEQFF. In nucleotides, the CDR3 is TGTGCCAGCAGCTTAAGGGGACTAGCGGGGGGGTATAATGAGCAGTTCTTC.

The sample holds a few counts of this clonotype. The chain carries TRBV7-3 and TRBJ2-5; no clear D. Per germline, CDR1 SGHTA and CDR2 FQGTGA. The CDR3 extends over 14 amino acids. V shed 1 base and J shed 4 bases, with 10 bases lying between them. CDR3 DNA sequence: TGTGCCAGCAGCTTAAGACCCAATGCAGAGACCCAGTACTTC. Amino acids: CASSLRPNAETQYF.

This clonotype has a handful of counts. This rearrangement joins TRBV19 to TRBJ1-2; the D is unclear. This CDR3 region has 13 residues. Trimming removed 7 bases from V and 7 bases from J, with 16 bases in between. CDR1 and CDR2 from the germline V gene are LNHDA and SQIVND (reference sequence). The CDR3 DNA sequence: TGTGCCAGTATACAAGACGGGATGGTTGGCTACACCTTC. This translates into CASIQDGMVGYTF.